Below are 10 T cell receptor beta chains sequenced from a single sample in a study of blood T cell repertoires in COVID-19. The table came from immunoSEQ multiplex PCR; TCRdb's copy has only in-frame clones and leaves some out. This repertoire shows fewer than 150,000 clones, approximately 85% found once; its top ten account for 4.3%. Input material: peripheral blood. The receptors originated from a human donor in a cohort sampled during active COVID-19.

CDR3 nucleotides: TGTGCCAGCTCACCGGGACAAGTAGGAACTGAAGCTTTCTTT. Its protein is CASSPGQVGTEAFF. The chain is built from TRBV18 and TRBJ1-1; weak D call: TRBD1 (6 bases). With 3 bases removed from V and 5 bases from J, the gap between germline ends came to 13 bases. Germline V CDR1 and CDR2: KGHSH, LQKENI. The CDR3 is 14 residues long.

The chain is built from TRBV28 and TRBJ1-3, with D possibly being TRBD1 (6 bases). V dropped 4 bases and J dropped 4 bases, with 14 bases sitting between them. The V gene's germline CDR1 is MDHEN and CDR2 SYDVKM. This CDR3 is 15 amino acids long. CDR3: CASSSITGTGNTIYF. The DNA of the CDR3 is TGTGCCAGCAGTTCGATAACAGGGACCGGAAACACCATATATTTT.

The V gene is TRBV5-1, the J gene TRBJ2-1; D is possibly TRBD2 (6 bases). The CDR3 consists of 20 residues. Germline V CDR1 and CDR2: SGHRS, YFSETQ. The V and J ends lost 0 bases and 6 bases respectively, with 28 bases between them. The CDR3 DNA follows: TGCGCCAGCAGCTTGGATGGTTCCTCCGGGGGACGGGCGCTTAGCAATGAGCAGTTCTTC. Its translation: CASSLDGSSGGRALSNEQFF.

The rearrangement links TRBV19 to TRBJ1-2; the D is unclear. The V end lost 4 bases, the J end lost 3 bases, and 6 bases lay between the germline ends. In germline, CDR1 is LNHDA, CDR2 SQIVND (reference sequence). This CDR3 comprises 12 residues. The CDR3 reads CASSRADYGYTF. CDR3 DNA: TGTGCCAGTAGTAGGGCTGACTATGGCTACACCTTC. The variable domain in full, completed from reference TRBV19 and TRBJ1-2, reads DGGITQSPKYLFRKEGQNVTLSCEQNLNHDAMYWYRQDPGQGLRLIYYSQIVNDFQKGDIAEGYSVSREKKESFPLTVTSAQKNPTAFYLCASSRADYGYTFGSGTRLTVV.

V gene TRBV3-1 (or the pseudogene TRBV3-2) combines with J gene TRBJ2-1; 14 positions agree with TRBD2. Per the germline V gene, CDR1 is LGHDT and CDR2 is YNNKEL (reference sequence). The CDR3 is 16 residues long. Unmatched junction bases numbered 10, after V lost 5 bases and J lost 10 bases. The CDR3 here is CASSTNPGLAGDEQFF. CDR3 nucleotides: TGTGCCAGCAGCACTAACCCGGGACTAGCGGGAGACGAGCAGTTCTTC.

CDR3 in DNA: TGTGCCAGCAGCCGGGACAGGGTTGGAGATACGCAGTATTTT. It yields the protein CASSRDRVGDTQYF. V is TRBV27 and J is TRBJ2-3, with 9 bases aligning to TRBD1. This CDR3 contains 14 residues. J gave up 5 bases and V 6 bases, and 6 bases lay outside the gene matches. The germline V gene has CDR1 MNHEY and CDR2 SMNVEV (reference sequence).

The chain couples TRBV5-1 to TRBJ2-1; D remains unclear. This CDR3 is 14 amino acids long. In germline, CDR1 is SGHRS, CDR2 YFSETQ. Trimming left V 0 bases short and J 6 bases short, with 10 bases between. As DNA, the CDR3 is TGCGCCAGCAGCTTGGCCGGCAGGTCCAATGAGCAGTTCTTC. Amino acids: CASSLAGRSNEQFF.

This clone was observed a single time. The same CDR3 can be traced to other DNA sequences in this sample. This sequence joins TRBV4-1 and TRBJ2-2; D remains ambiguous. This CDR3 contains 14 residues. In germline, CDR1 is MGHRA, CDR2 YSYEKL. V dropped 0 bases and J dropped 5 bases, with 7 bases sitting between them. This chain's CDR3 is CASSQDPGTGELFF. The CDR3 DNA is TGCGCCAGCAGCCAAGATCCAGGAACCGGGGAGCTGTTTTTT.

The CDR3 nucleotides are TGTGCCAGCAGTTCGCAGAAAGATACAGGGTACGCGAACACCGGGGAGCTGTTTTTT. This sequence encodes CASSSQKDTGYANTGELFF. This sequence joins TRBV27 and TRBJ2-2; weak D call: TRBD1 (6 bases). The V gene lost 4 bases and the J gene lost 0 bases, with 21 bases spanning the gap. Germline CDR1 is MNHEY and CDR2 is SMNVEV (reference sequence). The CDR3 spans 19 residues.

V and J are TRBV3-1 (or the pseudogene TRBV3-2) and TRBJ1-1, with D possibly being TRBD1 (5 bases). Looked up from germline, CDR1 is LGHDT and CDR2 is YNNKEL (reference sequence). This CDR3 has 14 residues. Trimming stripped 1 base from V and 5 bases from J, with 11 bases between. The CDR3 spells CASSQGPGGTEAFF. In nucleotides, the CDR3 is TGTGCCAGCAGCCAAGGTCCGGGGGGAACTGAAGCTTTCTTT.